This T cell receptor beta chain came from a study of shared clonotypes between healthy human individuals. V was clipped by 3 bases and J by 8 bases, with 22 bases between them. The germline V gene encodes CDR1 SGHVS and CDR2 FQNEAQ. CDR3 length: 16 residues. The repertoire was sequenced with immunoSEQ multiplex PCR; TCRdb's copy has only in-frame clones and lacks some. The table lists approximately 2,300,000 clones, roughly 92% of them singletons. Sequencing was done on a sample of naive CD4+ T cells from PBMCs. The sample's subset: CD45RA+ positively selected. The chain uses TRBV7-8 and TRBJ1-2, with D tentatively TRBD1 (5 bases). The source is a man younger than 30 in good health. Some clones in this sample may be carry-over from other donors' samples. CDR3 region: CASSLTGMGDGRGYTF. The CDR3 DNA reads TGTGCCAGCAGCTTGACGGGAATGGGGGATGGGAGAGGCTACACCTTC.